A selection of T cell receptor beta chains follows, all from one sample in a study of blood T cells in healthy people across ages. TCRdb fed the 5' RACE reads into MiXCR, producing one record per CDR3 protein. The sample includes approximately 1,000,000 distinct CDR3 sequences, less than 45% of them seen just once. Sequencing input: blood. These receptors came from a man aged 18-30 years in good health. Each CDR3 is given with its conserved first and last residue. D genes are given only for firm matches. Clone size is shown for a subset of rows, as once, few, many or a class of expanded clone.

>NA|TRBV29-1|NA|TRBJ2-4
TGCAGCGTTAAGACAGGGAGGGGGGCCAAAAACATTCAGTACTTC
CSVKTGRGAKNIQYF
>NA|TRBV5-1|NA|TRBJ2-2
TGCGCCAGCAGCTTTAATATCCAGGGTGGCACCGGGGAGCTGTTTTTT
CASSFNIQGGTGELFF
>NA|TRBV9|NA|TRBJ1-1
TGTGCCAGCAGCCTCCATAGGGACCTTCCAATGAACACTGAAGCTTTCTTT
CASSLHRDLPMNTEAFF
>TRBD1|TRBV3-1|NA|TRBJ2-3
TGTGCCACCAGCCAAGAGGTCCACAGGGGTTCGGATACGCAGTATTTT
CATSQEVHRGSDTQYF
>NA|TRBV27|NA|TRBJ1-2
TGTGCCAGCAGTTTATCTACGAGTGGGACCTTCTATGGCTACACCTTC
CASSLSTSGTFYGYTF
>NA|TRBV20-1|NA|TRBJ2-5
TGCAGTGTCCCGCTGGGGAATGAGCAGTACTTC
CSVPLGNEQYF
>TRBD1|TRBV13|NA|TRBJ2-5
TGTGCCAGCAGGCACACTAAAGGGGGCTTTGAGACCCAGTACTTC
CASRHTKGGFETQYF
>TRBD2|TRBV5-1|NA|TRBJ2-3
TGCGCCAGCAGCTTGGGGACTAGCGACCTACAGGTTACGCAGTATTTT
CASSLGTSDLQVTQYF
>TRBD1|TRBV25-1|NA|TRBJ2-3
TGTGCCAGCAGTGTATACAGGGGGGCCCCAGATACGCAGTATTTT
CASSVYRGAPDTQYF
>NA|TRBV6-5|few|TRBJ1-6
TGTGCCAGCAGTCAAGGGGGTCTCGATAATTCACCCCTCCACTTT
CASSQGGLDNSPLHF
>TRBD1|TRBV4-1|NA|TRBJ2-7
TGCGCCAGCAGCCAAACCGGGACAGCTTACAATGAGCAGTACTTC
CASSQTGTAYNEQYF
>NA|TRBV15|NA|TRBJ1-2
TGTGCCACCAGCAGAGATCCCCAGCGGGGCCTAAACTATGGCTACACCTTC
CATSRDPQRGLNYGYTF
>NA|TRBV10-3|NA|TRBJ2-3
TGTGCCATCAGGGAGTTAGGCACGCAGTATTTT
CAIRELGTQYF
>NA|TRBV18|NA|TRBJ1-4
TGTGCCAGCTCATCTACAGGGAAGACTAATGAAAAACTGTTTTTT
CASSSTGKTNEKLFF
>NA|TRBV7-9|NA|TRBJ2-7
TGTGCCAGCAGCTTAAATCAGGGAGGCAACGAGCAGTACTTC
CASSLNQGGNEQYF
>TRBD1|TRBV18|NA|TRBJ1-1
TGTGCCGGACAGGGGGTAGGCACTGAAGCTTTCTTT
CAGQGVGTEAFF
>NA|TRBV4-1|few|TRBJ2-1
TGCGCCAGCAGCCAAGATCTGGCAGGGAAGCGATTCAATGAGCAGTTCTTC
CASSQDLAGKRFNEQFF
>NA|TRBV28|few|TRBJ1-6
TGTGCCAGCAGTTTCAGAACTGATAATAATTCACCCCTCCACTTT
CASSFRTDNNSPLHF
>NA|TRBV11-1|NA|TRBJ1-3
TGTGCCAGCGCGGGGGACCTGGGAAACACCATATATTTT
CASAGDLGNTIYF
>NA|TRBV20-1|NA|TRBJ2-2
TGCAGAGCTAGAGATCCGGTAACCGGGGAGCTGTTTTTT
CRARDPVTGELFF
>NA|TRBV5-6|NA|TRBJ1-1
TGTGCCAGCAGCTTGCGAGGGGCACGGACTGAAGCTTTCTTT
CASSLRGARTEAFF
>TRBD1|TRBV28|once|TRBJ2-1
TGTGCCAGCAGTACCTCACAGGGGTGGAATGAGCAGTTATTC
CASSTSQGWNEQLF
>NA|TRBV20-1|NA|TRBJ2-7
TGCAGTGCTAGACCTTCGCTTGGCGAGCAGTACTTC
CSARPSLGEQYF
>NA|TRBV30|NA|TRBJ1-2
TGTGCCTGGAAAAGGACCGTCTATGGCTACACCTTC
CAWKRTVYGYTF
>NA|TRBV11-2|NA|TRBJ2-4
TGTGCCAGCAGCTTAGCCGGGACTCAAAACATTCAGTACTTC
CASSLAGTQNIQYF
>NA|TRBV20-1|NA|TRBJ1-2
TGCAGTGCTAGAAAACAGGGCGGGGGCTACACCTTC
CSARKQGGGYTF
>NA|TRBV12-3/TRBV12-4|NA|TRBJ1-1
TGTGCCAGCAGTTCGATTCACTCACGGCAAGCTTTCTTT
CASSSIHSRQAFF
>NA|TRBV27|many|TRBJ1-5
TGTGCCAGCAGTTTCGTGGGTCAGCCCCAGCATTTT
CASSFVGQPQHF
>NA|TRBV7-9|NA|TRBJ2-3
TGTGCCAGCAGCGTAGGGAGCCGGAGCACAGATACGCAGTATTTT
CASSVGSRSTDTQYF
>NA|TRBV20-1|NA|TRBJ2-3
TGCAGTGCTAGTCGGCGGGATTACACAGATACGCAGTATTTT
CSASRRDYTDTQYF
>NA|TRBV10-3|few|TRBJ1-6
TGTGCCATCAGTGGGGCCTCAGGGATTTCACCCCTCCACTTT
CAISGASGISPLHF
>NA|TRBV19|NA|TRBJ2-3
TGTGCCAGTAGTAGACAGGTCGGGGGAGATACGCAGTATTTT
CASSRQVGGDTQYF
>TRBD2|TRBV4-3|NA|TRBJ2-7
TGCGCCAGCAGCCAAGGCGGGGGAGCTTCGAATGAGCAGTACTTC
CASSQGGGASNEQYF
>TRBD1|TRBV12-3/TRBV12-4|few|TRBJ1-5
TGTGCCAGCACCCAGGGACAGGGCAATCAGCCCCAGCATTTT
CASTQGQGNQPQHF
>NA|TRBV7-2|many|TRBJ1-2
TGTGCCAGCAGCTTAGCGGCATCAAATGGCTACACCTTC
CASSLAASNGYTF
>NA|TRBV2|NA|TRBJ1-5
TGTGCCAGCAGTGAATATCTTAGCAATCAGCCCCAGCATTTT
CASSEYLSNQPQHF
>TRBD1|TRBV7-3|NA|TRBJ2-5
TGTGCCAGCAGCTTAAAGAGGGGACAGAAAGAGACCCAGTACTTC
CASSLKRGQKETQYF
>TRBD1|TRBV3-1|NA|TRBJ1-2
TGTGCCAGCAGCCAAAAGGGGGCCCATGGCTACACCTTC
CASSQKGAHGYTF
>NA|TRBV27|NA|TRBJ1-2
TGTGCCAGCTCAAAGAATGGGTACGATGGCTACACCTTC
CASSKNGYDGYTF